This is a list of T cell receptor beta chains from one sample in a study of cytomegalovirus exposure and HLA in healthy donors. Assay: immunoSEQ multiplex PCR; the TCRdb copy retains only in-frame clones and omits some. In all, the sample yields 95,000 to 150,000 clones. Sequencing input: PBMCs. The receptors shown here come from a man between 18 and 35 years old in good health and CMV-seronegative. CDR3s include the opening cysteine and the closing phenylalanine or tryptophan. The order of the fields is D gene, J gene, V gene, CDR3 protein, CDR3 DNA. The D gene is left open where the match is weak.

D: NA
J: TRBJ1-5
V: TRBV30
CDR3: CAWSLTGNQPQHF
DNA: TGTGCCTGGAGCCTCACAGGGAATCAGCCCCAGCATTTT

D: TRBD2
J: TRBJ2-7
V: TRBV29-1
CDR3: CSVEDGGRVYEQYF
DNA: TGCAGCGTTGAAGACGGCGGGAGAGTTTACGAGCAGTACTTC

D: TRBD2
J: TRBJ2-1
V: TRBV15
CDR3: CATSRDPGTSGRDGDEQFF
DNA: TGTGCCACCAGCAGAGACCCCGGGACTAGCGGGAGAGACGGCGATGAGCAGTTCTTC

D: NA
J: TRBJ2-1
V: TRBV19
CDR3: CASSIMAGGNEQFF
DNA: TGTGCCAGTAGTATTATGGCAGGGGGGAATGAGCAGTTCTTC

D: TRBD2
J: TRBJ2-1
V: TRBV25-1
CDR3: CASSEGLAVGNEQFF
DNA: TGTGCCAGCAGTGAGGGGCTAGCGGTAGGGAATGAGCAGTTCTTC

D: NA
J: TRBJ2-5
V: TRBV25-1
CDR3: CASSATRVAETQYF
DNA: TGTGCCAGCAGTGCGACACGGGTAGCGGAGACCCAGTACTTC

D: NA
J: TRBJ2-7
V: TRBV30
CDR3: CAWSVSPIAERGRLRYEQYF
DNA: TGTGCCTGGAGTGTATCCCCTATAGCGGAACGGGGGAGGTTAAGATACGAGCAGTACTTC

D: NA
J: TRBJ2-1
V: TRBV6-1
CDR3: CASSELRQGGLNEQFF
DNA: TGTGCCAGCAGTGAATTGAGGCAGGGAGGATTGAATGAGCAGTTCTTC

D: NA
J: TRBJ2-1
V: TRBV6-5
CDR3: CASTGRAEGNEQFF
DNA: TGTGCCAGCACCGGGCGGGCGGAGGGGAATGAGCAGTTCTTC

D: TRBD1
J: TRBJ1-5
V: TRBV6-5
CDR3: CANRRTGANNQPQHF
DNA: TGTGCCAACAGGAGAACAGGGGCTAACAATCAGCCCCAGCATTTT

D: TRBD1
J: TRBJ2-5
V: TRBV19
CDR3: CASSIDNRGETQYF
DNA: TGTGCCAGTAGTATAGATAACAGGGGCGAGACCCAGTACTTC

D: TRBD2
J: TRBJ2-1
V: TRBV7-2
CDR3: CASSTSVSSYNEQFF
DNA: TGTGCCAGCAGCACTAGCGTAAGCTCCTACAATGAGCAGTTCTTC

D: NA
J: TRBJ2-4
V: TRBV30
CDR3: CACWANGKNIQYF
DNA: TGTGCCTGTTGGGCTAATGGCAAAAACATTCAGTACTTC

D: NA
J: TRBJ2-1
V: TRBV6-5
CDR3: CASKGGTAISREQFF
DNA: TGTGCCAGCAAAGGGGGTACGGCGATTTCTCGTGAGCAGTTCTTC

D: NA
J: TRBJ2-2
V: TRBV6-6
CDR3: CASSGGELFF
DNA: TGTGCCAGCTCGGGCGGGGAGCTGTTTTTT

D: TRBD1
J: TRBJ1-4
V: TRBV7-9
CDR3: CASSLGQAPNEKLFF
DNA: TGTGCCAGCAGCCTGGGACAGGCCCCGAATGAAAAACTGTTTTTT

D: TRBD1
J: TRBJ2-5
V: TRBV30
CDR3: CACDRGQETQYF
DNA: TGTGCCTGTGACAGGGGGCAAGAGACCCAGTACTTC

D: TRBD2
J: TRBJ2-5
V: TRBV5-1
CDR3: CASSLGLAGATETQYF
DNA: TGCGCCAGCAGCTTGGGACTAGCGGGGGCGACAGAGACCCAGTACTTC

D: NA
J: TRBJ1-2
V: TRBV19
CDR3: CASSIAEAYGYTF
DNA: TGTGCCAGTAGTATAGCAGAGGCCTATGGCTACACCTTC

D: NA
J: TRBJ2-7
V: TRBV7-9
CDR3: CASSRTDYEQYF
DNA: TGTGCCAGCAGCCGGACAGACTACGAGCAGTACTTC

D: NA
J: TRBJ2-2
V: TRBV5-6
CDR3: CASSLDYGLEGELFF
DNA: TGTGCCAGCAGCTTGGACTACGGTTTGGAAGGGGAGCTGTTTTTT

D: NA
J: TRBJ1-4
V: TRBV15
CDR3: CATSRVRERVLVSGEKLFF
DNA: TGTGCCACCAGCAGAGTCAGGGAACGTGTGCTCGTGTCCGGGGAAAAACTGTTTTTT

D: NA
J: TRBJ2-7
V: TRBV27
CDR3: CASSLYQGMAYEQYF
DNA: TGTGCCAGCAGTTTATATCAGGGAATGGCCTACGAGCAGTACTTC

D: NA
J: TRBJ2-3
V: TRBV2
CDR3: CASITGDFLTDTQYF
DNA: TGTGCCAGCATAACAGGAGACTTTCTGACAGATACGCAGTATTTT

D: NA
J: TRBJ2-7
V: TRBV10-1
CDR3: CASSERGWNRF
DNA: TGCGCCAGCAGTGAGCGGGGTTGGAACCGGTTC

D: NA
J: TRBJ2-7
V: TRBV27
CDR3: CASSLRQGITYEQYF
DNA: TGTGCCAGCAGTTTAAGGCAGGGGATAACCTACGAGCAGTACTTC

D: NA
J: TRBJ1-5
V: TRBV30
CDR3: CAWSVGTYNQPQHF
DNA: TGTGCCTGGAGTGTGGGGACATACAATCAGCCCCAGCATTTT

D: NA
J: TRBJ2-1
V: TRBV9
CDR3: CASRGQSYNEQFF
DNA: TGTGCCAGCAGGGGGCAGTCCTACAATGAGCAGTTCTTC

D: NA
J: TRBJ2-7
V: TRBV9
CDR3: CASSVEDDYEQYF
DNA: TGTGCCAGCAGCGTAGAAGACGACTACGAGCAGTACTTC

D: NA
J: TRBJ1-5
V: TRBV6-6
CDR3: CASAEYSNQPQHF
DNA: TGTGCCAGTGCCGAGTATAGCAATCAGCCCCAGCATTTT

D: NA
J: TRBJ2-7
V: TRBV6-1
CDR3: CASRGSYEQYF
DNA: TGTGCCAGTCGGGGGTCCTACGAGCAGTACTTC

D: TRBD1
J: TRBJ1-4
V: TRBV7-9
CDR3: CASSPIGQAKIEKLFF
DNA: TGTGCCAGCAGCCCCATTGGACAGGCGAAGATCGAAAAACTGTTTTTT

D: NA
J: TRBJ2-7
V: TRBV11-2
CDR3: CASSSIFYEQYF
DNA: TGTGCCAGCAGCTCCATTTTCTACGAGCAGTACTTC

D: TRBD1
J: TRBJ1-1
V: TRBV4-1
CDR3: CASSQRGLNTEAFF
DNA: TGCGCCAGCAGCCAAAGGGGGCTGAACACTGAAGCTTTCTTT

D: NA
J: TRBJ2-3
V: TRBV18
CDR3: CASSLATSRAADTQYF
DNA: TGTGCCAGCTCACTCGCTACTAGTCGGGCCGCAGATACGCAGTATTTT

D: NA
J: TRBJ2-6
V: TRBV2
CDR3: CARRLSGANVLTF
DNA: TGTGCCAGAAGACTATCTGGGGCCAACGTCCTGACTTTC

D: TRBD2
J: TRBJ2-7
V: TRBV4-1
CDR3: CASSQGLTSGSLYF
DNA: TGCGCCAGCAGCCAAGGTCTAACTAGCGGGAGTCTGTACTTC

D: NA
J: TRBJ2-7
V: TRBV28
CDR3: CASSPRHRSGEQYF
DNA: TGTGCCAGCAGTCCCCGACATAGGTCCGGCGAGCAGTACTTC

D: NA
J: TRBJ1-1
V: TRBV28
CDR3: CARISTEAFF
DNA: TGTGCCAGAATTTCGACTGAAGCTTTCTTT

D: TRBD1
J: TRBJ1-2
V: TRBV2
CDR3: CASNSGQGVDGYTF
DNA: TGTGCCAGCAATTCGGGACAGGGAGTTGATGGCTACACCTTC

D: NA
J: TRBJ1-2
V: TRBV6-4
CDR3: CASRSGGSRGYTF
DNA: TGTGCCAGCAGAAGTGGGGGCTCTCGAGGCTACACCTTC

D: TRBD1
J: TRBJ1-1
V: TRBV6-1
CDR3: CASSEAGTGHTEAFF
DNA: TGTGCCAGCAGTGAAGCGGGGACAGGGCACACTGAAGCTTTCTTT

D: NA
J: TRBJ2-1
V: TRBV6-1
CDR3: CASSEATGHYNEQFF
DNA: TGTGCCAGCAGTGAAGCGACGGGACACTACAATGAGCAGTTCTTC

D: TRBD1
J: TRBJ1-2
V: TRBV10-3
CDR3: CAILDGGTGEGYGYTF
DNA: TGTGCCATACTAGACGGAGGGACAGGAGAAGGCTATGGCTACACCTTC

D: TRBD1
J: TRBJ1-5
V: TRBV6-1
CDR3: CASRYGQGAQPQHF
DNA: TGTGCCAGCAGATATGGACAGGGGGCTCAGCCCCAGCATTTT

D: NA
J: TRBJ2-3
V: TRBV5-8
CDR3: CASSPGVTSTDTQYF
DNA: TGTGCCAGCTCTCCGGGGGTGACAAGCACAGATACGCAGTATTTT

D: NA
J: TRBJ1-4
V: TRBV20-1
CDR3: CSARDPGGLFF
DNA: TGCAGTGCTAGAGATCCTGGGGGGCTGTTTTTT

D: TRBD1
J: TRBJ1-2
V: TRBV28
CDR3: CASSPGTGGYGYTF
DNA: TGTGCCAGCAGTCCCGGGACAGGGGGCTATGGCTACACCTTC

D: TRBD2
J: TRBJ2-7
V: TRBV2
CDR3: CASSETAGVIYEQYF
DNA: TGTGCCAGCAGTGAGACAGCGGGAGTTATTTACGAGCAGTACTTC

D: NA
J: TRBJ1-3
V: TRBV30
CDR3: CACTAQGHSGNTIYF
DNA: TGTGCCTGTACCGCGCAGGGTCACTCTGGAAACACTATATATTTT

D: TRBD1
J: TRBJ2-7
V: TRBV4-1
CDR3: CASSQDVGQGSYEQYF
DNA: TGCGCCAGCAGCCAAGATGTAGGACAGGGATCCTACGAGCAGTACTTC

D: NA
J: TRBJ2-1
V: TRBV6-1
CDR3: CASRRESSYNEQFF
DNA: TGTGCCTCTCGCCGGGAGAGCTCCTACAATGAGCAGTTCTTC

D: TRBD2
J: TRBJ2-3
V: TRBV7-9
CDR3: CASRKRELGTDTQYF
DNA: TGTGCCAGCAGGAAGCGGGAGTTGGGCACAGATACGCAGTATTTT

D: TRBD2
J: TRBJ2-1
V: TRBV6-1
CDR3: CASSESGGAYNEQFF
DNA: TGTGCCAGCAGTGAAAGCGGGGGGGCCTACAATGAGCAGTTCTTC

D: NA
J: TRBJ2-5
V: TRBV5-1
CDR3: CASSLRETVWQETQYF
DNA: TGCGCCAGCAGCCTACGTGAGACAGTATGGCAAGAGACCCAGTACTTC